A single sample is the source of the 24 T cell receptor beta chains below, sequenced in a study of CD8+ T cells in alopecia areata. It was cDNA, reverse transcribed from extracted RNA, that served as the sequencing template. Repertoires were generated with immunoSEQ multiplex PCR, while TCRdb's copy carries only in-frame clones and drops some. Of 150,000 to 200,000 clones listed, roughly 65% are singletons. Sample: CD4+ T cells sorted from blood, taken at week 0. The receptor source for this set is a human donor with alopecia areata.

This clone came up a few times. CDR3 sequence: CASRTGAGNGYTF. CDR3 DNA sequence: TGTGCCAGCAGGACGGGCGCAGGGAATGGCTACACCTTC. The chain carries TRBV28 and TRBJ1-2; D is possibly TRBD1 (5 bases). The CDR3 loop spans 13 amino acids. Germline CDR1 reads MDHEN; CDR2 reads SYDVKM. V lost 6 bases to trimming and J lost 6 bases, with 14 bases between them.

The chain couples TRBV30 to TRBJ1-2; TRBD1 matches 7 bases. This CDR3 comprises 17 residues. J lost 4 bases, V lost 4 bases, and 18 bases had no gene match. Germline V gene data show CDR1 as GTSNPN and CDR2 as SVGIG (reference sequence). The CDR3, as DNA: TGTGCCTGGATTGGGAGGAGGGGGCATATTAATGGCTATGGCTACACCTTC. Translating gives CAWIGRRGHINGYGYTF.

The chain has TRBV25-1 and TRBJ2-5; D might be TRBD2 (5 bases). This CDR3 is 15 amino acids long. The V end lost 6 bases, the J end lost 5 bases, and 19 bases lay between the germline ends. Germline CDR1 and CDR2: MGHDK and SYGVNS. The CDR3 DNA follows: TGTGCCAGCAGCCCGGCTATGGGATTAGCGGAGACCCAGTACTTC. Its translation: CASSPAMGLAETQYF.

J is TRBJ2-4 and V is TRBV5-6; possibly TRBD2 for D (6 bases). The germline V gene encodes CDR1 SGHDT and CDR2 YYEEEE. This CDR3 is 13 amino acids long. V was trimmed by 2 bases and J by 5 bases, leaving 8 bases between them. The CDR3 region has the DNA TGTGCCAGCAGCTTTGGGACTGAAAACATTCAGTACTTC. This sequence encodes CASSFGTENIQYF.

This clone occurred many times. The chain carries TRBV4-3 and TRBJ1-1, with D uncertain. Germline V gene data show CDR1 as LGHNA and CDR2 as YSLEER. The CDR3 loop spans 18 amino acids. V was trimmed by 0 bases and J by 6 bases, leaving 23 bases between them. CDR3 sequence (DNA): TGCGCCAGCAGCCAAGATTTTCTTCTGGACTTTTTAGACGCTGAAGCTTTCTTT. This encodes CASSQDFLLDFLDAEAFF.

This chain uses TRBV30 with TRBJ2-5, with D possibly TRBD1 on 6 matching bases. Per germline, CDR1 GTSNPN and CDR2 SVGIG (reference sequence). The CDR3 covers 12 residues. V was clipped by 8 bases and J by 9 bases, with 19 bases between them. In DNA form, the CDR3 reads TGTGCCGGTCGTTTTGCCCCAGGGGCCCAGTACTTC. Protein sequence: CAGRFAPGAQYF.

The V and J genes are TRBV29-1 and TRBJ2-1, with a weak D call TRBD1 (5 bases). V lost 4 bases and J 6 bases, leaving 28 bases between the germline ends. CDR1 and CDR2 from the germline V gene are SQVTM and ANQGSEA. The CDR3 totals 18 residues. As DNA, the CDR3 is TGCAGCGTTGTAAGCAAGGGGATGGGGAAGCCCGTGGTCAATGAGCAGTTCTTC. This codes for CSVVSKGMGKPVVNEQFF.

The J gene is TRBJ1-2, the V gene TRBV7-2, with D possibly matching TRBD1 (5 bases). This CDR3 region has 17 residues. The germline V gene has CDR1 SGHTA and CDR2 FQGNSA. Trimming removed 1 base from V and 2 bases from J, with 17 bases in between. The CDR3 nucleotides are TGTGCCAGCAGCTTAGAAGTCTCAGGGAATTGGAACTATGGCTACACCTTC. Translating it yields CASSLEVSGNWNYGYTF.

This clone was recorded a few times. The V call is TRBV7-2, the J call TRBJ1-6; D not certain. The germline V gene has CDR1 SGHTA and CDR2 FQGNSA. The V end lost 4 bases, the J end lost 7 bases, and 11 bases lay between the germline ends. The CDR3 is 14 amino acids. The CDR3 bases are TGTGCCAGCAGCTCAGGACTGGGGAATTCACCCCTCCACTTT. Translation gives CASSSGLGNSPLHF.

The rearrangement joins TRBV29-1 to TRBJ1-2; D is unresolved. V was trimmed by 4 bases and J by 4 bases, leaving 7 bases between them. The germline gives CDR1 SQVTM, CDR2 ANQGSEA. CDR3 length: 11 residues. In nucleotides, the CDR3 is TGCAGCGTTGGGGAGACCTATGGCTACACCTTC. Translation: CSVGETYGYTF.

The rearrangement joins TRBV7-2 to TRBJ2-7, with D unresolved. This CDR3 contains 11 residues. The V gene's germline CDR1 is SGHTA and CDR2 FQGNSA. The V end lost 8 bases, the J end lost 2 bases, and 7 bases lay between the germline ends. The CDR3 spells CASARTYEQYF. The CDR3 DNA sequence: TGTGCCAGCGCGAGAACCTACGAGCAGTACTTC.

This clone was seen a handful of times. The chain employs TRBV1 and TRBJ2-1; the DNA was not used to check the table's D call, TRBD2. TRBV1 is annotated as a pseudogene. This CDR3 is built from 19 residues. CDR3: CTSSQGEPAGMARFHEQFF. CDR3 nucleotide sequence: TGCACCAGCAGCCAAGGTGAGCCAGCGGGGATGGCGAGATTCCATGAGCAGTTCTTC.

The chain is built from TRBV29-1 and TRBJ2-3; 9 nucleotides line up with TRBD1. V gave up 6 bases and J gave up 2 bases; unmatched junction bases: 3. This CDR3 contains 13 residues. Germline V lookup: CDR1 SQVTM, CDR2 ANQGSEA. Written as DNA, the CDR3 is TGCAGCGTCCACAGGGGGCCCACAGATACGCAGTATTTT. Amino acids: CSVHRGPTDTQYF.

The gene calls are TRBV29-1 and TRBJ1-2; 10 bases match TRBD1. V shed 7 bases and J 6 bases; nucleotides not matched to a gene: 11. The germline CDR1 and CDR2 sequences are SQVTM and ANQGSEA. This CDR3 spans 14 amino acids. In DNA, the CDR3 is TGCAGCGCCTCGCCGGGACAGGGGATCGATGGCTACACCTTC. Translating gives CSASPGQGIDGYTF.

As regards this clone: Other DNA sequences within the sample encode an identical CDR3. The rearrangement uses TRBV29-1 and TRBJ1-5, with TRBD1 matching 10 bases. CDR1 SQVTM and CDR2 ANQGSEA come from the germline V gene. The CDR3 has 13 amino acids. V lost 6 bases to trimming and J lost 4 bases; unmatched junction nucleotides: 3. The CDR3 spells CSVGDRGNQPQHF. The DNA for the CDR3 is TGCAGCGTGGGGGACAGGGGTAATCAGCCCCAGCATTTT.

The rearrangement joins TRBV6-1 to TRBJ1-1; D possibly corresponds to TRBD1 (5 bases). The CDR3 extends over 13 amino acids. Per germline, CDR1 MNHNS and CDR2 SASEGT. Trimming cost V 6 bases and J 0 bases, with 8 bases left between them. The CDR3 spells CASSSTVNTEAFF. CDR3 coding DNA: TGTGCCAGCAGCTCGACAGTGAACACTGAAGCTTTCTTT.

The CDR3 DNA follows: TGCGCCAGCAGCCCGGGGGACCTCTATGGCTACACCTTC. It yields the protein CASSPGDLYGYTF. V and J are TRBV4-1 and TRBJ1-2; D is possibly TRBD1 (5 bases). The V gene's germline CDR1 is MGHRA and CDR2 YSYEKL. CDR3 size: 13 residues. V was trimmed by 4 bases and J by 4 bases, leaving 10 bases between them.

V and J are TRBV5-1 and TRBJ1-2; 7 positions agree with TRBD1. CDR1 and CDR2 from the germline V gene are SGHRS and YFSETQ. J gave up 3 bases and V 0 bases, and 8 bases lay outside the gene matches. The CDR3 is made up of 16 amino acids. The CDR3 loop reads CASSLGVGTDYYGYTF. In nucleotides, the CDR3 is TGCGCCAGCAGCTTGGGAGTGGGGACAGATTACTATGGCTACACCTTC.

CDR3 sequence reads: CAISDTGQPNTEAFF. As DNA, the CDR3 is TGTGCCATCAGTGATACGGGACAGCCGAACACTGAAGCTTTCTTT. The chain recombines TRBV10-3 with TRBJ1-1; 7 nucleotides agree with TRBD1. This CDR3 has 15 amino acids. Germline-derived CDR1 and CDR2 are ENHRY and SYGVKD. The junction had 5 bases not matched to a gene; V was cut back by 3 bases and J by 1 base.

The rearrangement joins TRBV7-9 to TRBJ2-3; tentatively, D is TRBD2 (5 bases). Per the germline V gene, CDR1 is SEHNR and CDR2 is FQNEAQ (reference sequence). The CDR3 runs to 14 residues. Trimming cost V 9 bases and J 0 bases, with 13 bases left between them. The CDR3 here is CASVSRGSTDTQYF. Written as DNA, the CDR3 is TGTGCCAGTGTCTCGAGAGGGAGCACAGATACGCAGTATTTT.

The V call is TRBV6-6, the J call TRBJ1-2; TRBD1 might be the D (6 bases). This CDR3 contains 14 residues. V gave up 8 bases and J gave up 1 base, with 14 bases separating them. Germline loops: CDR1 MNHNY, CDR2 SVGAGI (reference sequence). CDR3 sequence: CASSDQGSNYGYTF. CDR3 coding DNA: TGTGCCAGCTCAGACCAGGGGAGTAACTATGGCTACACCTTC.

The chain uses TRBV12-5 and TRBJ2-4, with D perhaps matching TRBD2 (5 bases). The ends were cut back, 6 bases at V and 9 bases at J, with 9 bases in the middle. CDR3 length: 11 residues. Per germline, CDR1 LGHNT and CDR2 FRNRAP. The CDR3 coding sequence is TGTGCTAGTGGCCCGGGGTCCATTCAGTACTTC. Translated, it gives CASGPGSIQYF.

The chain uses TRBV30 and TRBJ2-3, with unresolved D. The CDR3 has 12 amino acids. Trimming took off 0 bases at V and 2 bases at J, with 3 bases between the two ends. Germline V lookup: CDR1 GTSNPN, CDR2 SVGIG (reference sequence). The CDR3 DNA reads as TGTGCCTGGAGTGTAGACACAGATACGCAGTATTTT. This codes for CAWSVDTDTQYF. Looking up the rest from reference TRBV30 and TRBJ2-3 gives the full variable domain: SQTIHQWPATLVQPVGSPLSLECTVEGTSNPNLYWYRQAAGRGLQLLFYSVGIGQISSEVPQNLSASRPQDRQFILSSKKLLLSDSGFYLCAWSVDTDTQYFGPGTRLTVL.

The chain uses TRBV5-1 and TRBJ2-6, with 9 bases matching TRBD1. The CDR3 loop spans 17 amino acids. The V and J ends lost 5 bases and 0 bases, in that order; junction bases with no gene match: 6. CDR1 and CDR2 from the germline V gene are SGHRS and YFSETQ. CDR3 DNA sequence: TGCGCCAGCAGACCGGGACAGGGAAGCTCTGGGGCCAACGTCCTGACTTTC. This gives the protein CASRPGQGSSGANVLTF.